The clone carrying this T cell receptor beta chain has a single count. Its specificity is unknown. The study ran its PCR with 60 Vbeta and 13 Jbeta primers. Original analysis: In a later analysis, of roughly 73 million unique beta chains, about 12 million appeared in at least two donors. Only in-frame clones appear in the TCRdb table, and some are missing; sequencing was by immunoSEQ multiplex PCR. The V and J calls and clone size come from that table; D and trimming were worked out from the DNA. The sample lists 120,000 or so clones, more than 80% occurring once. This entry comes from a study of cytomegalovirus exposure and HLA in healthy donors. Study-level information: Among the roughly 400 genotyped donors, just over 80% were placed in the Caucasian-associated ancestry cluster. General study findings and limits: V- and J-gene trimming of TCR beta was linked (in a later analysis) to a missense DCLRE1C variant.

V was clipped by 4 bases and J by 3 bases; unmatched bases: 5. The germline V gene encodes CDR1 SGHAT and CDR2 FQNNGV. The CDR3 is 16 residues long. The sequenced sample was PBMCs. The chain carries TRBV11-2 and TRBJ2-1; TRBD2 matches at 11 bases. This sequence originates from a man between 40 and 49 years old in good health and CMV-seronegative. The CDR3 protein is CASSYGLAGSYNEQFF. CDR3 bases: TGTGCCAGCAGCTACGGACTAGCGGGTAGCTACAATGAGCAGTTCTTC.